The sample holds many counts of the clone carrying this T cell receptor beta chain. Its matching antigen is unknown. The CDR3 sequence is 17 residues long. The germline gives CDR1 MNHEY, CDR2 SVGEGT. V gave up 3 bases and J gave up 4 bases; unmatched junction bases: 14. Time point given: newly diagnosed GD, antithyroid drugs for less than 3 months. Preparation of the TCR library used RNA extracted from PBMCs. Assembly of TCR beta libraries relied on iRepertoire HTBI primers together with Arm-PCR of CDR3 regions. TCRdb reprocessed the multiplex PCR reads via MiXCR and lists one record per CDR3 protein. The sample records about 420,000 distinct CDR3 sequences, approximately 16% being singletons. This specimen comes from a study of regulatory T cells in long-lasting Graves disease. Overall study context: Patients with new Graves' disease had used antithyroid drugs below 3 months.

Notes on the study in general: Among persistent patients, a larger number of public clonotypes were shared (approximately 2,900) than among newly diagnosed patients (roughly 910).

The sample was also linked to a second study, of T cells in Graves' hyperthyroidism and ophthalmopathy. As reported in that work: Most clonotypes that expanded in the thyroid above 0.001 also showed up in blood.

This receptor was identified in a woman aged 18-35 years with Graves disease. This specimen consisted of peripheral blood mononuclear cells (PBMCs), obtained at new diagnosis, from a patient treated with antithyroid drugs. V and J are TRBV6-2 or TRBV6-3 and TRBJ2-5; TRBD1 matches 7 bases. The CDR3 coding sequence is TGTGCCAGCAGTTATCAAACAGGGGCCGACTGGGGAGAGACCCAGTACTTC. Amino acids: CASSYQTGADWGETQYF.